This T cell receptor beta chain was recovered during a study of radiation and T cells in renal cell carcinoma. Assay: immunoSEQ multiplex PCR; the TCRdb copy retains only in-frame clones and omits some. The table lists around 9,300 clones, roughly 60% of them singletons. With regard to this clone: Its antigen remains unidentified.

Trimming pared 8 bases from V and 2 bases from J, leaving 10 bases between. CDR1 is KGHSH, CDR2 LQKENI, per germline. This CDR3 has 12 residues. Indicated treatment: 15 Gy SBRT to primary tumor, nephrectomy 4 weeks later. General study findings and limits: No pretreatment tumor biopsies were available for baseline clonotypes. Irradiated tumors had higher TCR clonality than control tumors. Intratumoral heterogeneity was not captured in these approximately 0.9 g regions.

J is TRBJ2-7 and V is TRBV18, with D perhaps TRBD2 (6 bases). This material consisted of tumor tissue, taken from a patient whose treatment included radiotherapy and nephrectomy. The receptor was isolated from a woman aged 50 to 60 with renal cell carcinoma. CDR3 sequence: CASRELPYEQYF. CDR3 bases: TGTGCCAGCCGGGAGTTACCCTACGAGCAGTACTTC.